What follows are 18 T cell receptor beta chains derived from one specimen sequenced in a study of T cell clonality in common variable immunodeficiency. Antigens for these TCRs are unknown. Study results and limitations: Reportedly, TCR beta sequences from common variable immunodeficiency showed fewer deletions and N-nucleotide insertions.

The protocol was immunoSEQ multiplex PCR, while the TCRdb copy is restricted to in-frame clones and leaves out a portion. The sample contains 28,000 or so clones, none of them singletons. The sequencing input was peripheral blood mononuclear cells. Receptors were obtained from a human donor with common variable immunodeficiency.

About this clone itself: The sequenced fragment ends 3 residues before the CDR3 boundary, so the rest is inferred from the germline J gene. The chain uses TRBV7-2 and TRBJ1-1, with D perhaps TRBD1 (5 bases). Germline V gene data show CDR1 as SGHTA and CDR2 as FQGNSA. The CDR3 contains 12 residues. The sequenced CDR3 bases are TGTGCCAGCAGCTTAGTTTGGGGCGGA. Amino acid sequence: CASSLVWGG. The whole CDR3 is CASSLVWGGAFF.

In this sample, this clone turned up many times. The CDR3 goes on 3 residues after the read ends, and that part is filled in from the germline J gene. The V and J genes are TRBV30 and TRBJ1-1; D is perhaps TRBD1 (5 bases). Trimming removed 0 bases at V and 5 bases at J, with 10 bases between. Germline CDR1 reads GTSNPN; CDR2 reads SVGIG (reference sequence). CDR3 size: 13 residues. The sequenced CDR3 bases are TGTGCCTGGAGTGTTCGAGAGGGGACTGAA. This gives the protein CAWSVREGTE. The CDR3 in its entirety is CAWSVREGTEAFF.

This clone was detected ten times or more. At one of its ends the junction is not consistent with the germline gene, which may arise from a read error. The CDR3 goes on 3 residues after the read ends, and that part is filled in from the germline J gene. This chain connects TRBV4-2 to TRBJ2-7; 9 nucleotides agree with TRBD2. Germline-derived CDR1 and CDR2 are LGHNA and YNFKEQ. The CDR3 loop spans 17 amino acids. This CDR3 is CASSQGQSAGGIYEQYF. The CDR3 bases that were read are TGCGCCAGCAGCCAAGGACAATCCGCGGGGGGGATATACGAG.

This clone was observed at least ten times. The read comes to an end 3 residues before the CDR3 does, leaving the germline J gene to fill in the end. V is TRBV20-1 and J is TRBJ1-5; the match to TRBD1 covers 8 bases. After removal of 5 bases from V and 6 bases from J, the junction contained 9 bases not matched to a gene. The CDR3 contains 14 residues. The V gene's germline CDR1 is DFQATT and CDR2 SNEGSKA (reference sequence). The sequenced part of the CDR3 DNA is TGCAGTGCTGGCGGACAGGGTGAGAGTCAGCCC. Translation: CSAGGQGESQP. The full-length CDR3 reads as CSAGGQGESQPQHF.

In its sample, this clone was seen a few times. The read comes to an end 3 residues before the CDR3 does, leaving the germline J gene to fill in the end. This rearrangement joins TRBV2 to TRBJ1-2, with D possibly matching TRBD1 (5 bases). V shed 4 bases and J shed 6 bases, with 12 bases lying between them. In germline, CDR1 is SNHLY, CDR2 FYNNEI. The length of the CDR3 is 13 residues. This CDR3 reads CASSGGGINGYTF. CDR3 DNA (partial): TGTGCCAGCAGTGGGGGGGGGATAAATGGC.

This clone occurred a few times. The covered CDR3 bases are TGTGCCAGTAGCGATCGGGGGTTCCCCGGGGAG. Amino acid sequence: CASSDRGFPGE. The entire CDR3 is CASSDRGFPGELFF. The chain employs TRBV19 and TRBJ2-2; tentative D call: TRBD2 (6 bases). Read data end 3 residues before the CDR3 end; the end is taken from the germline J gene. The CDR3 is 14 residues long. With 6 bases removed from V and 6 bases from J, the gap between germline ends came to 14 bases. The germline CDR1 and CDR2 sequences are LNHDA and SQIVND (reference sequence).

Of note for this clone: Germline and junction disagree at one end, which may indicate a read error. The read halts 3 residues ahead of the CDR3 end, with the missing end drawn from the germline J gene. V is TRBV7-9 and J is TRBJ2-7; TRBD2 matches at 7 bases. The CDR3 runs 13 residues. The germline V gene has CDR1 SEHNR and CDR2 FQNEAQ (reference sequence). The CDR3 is CASGLAGSYEQYF. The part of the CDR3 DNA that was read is TGTGCCAGCGGCTTAGCGGGCAGCTACGAG. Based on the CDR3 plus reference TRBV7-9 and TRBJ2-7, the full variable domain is DTGVSQNPRHKITKRGQNVTFRCDPISEHNRLYWYRQTLGQGPEFLTYFQNEAQLEKSRLLSDRFSAERPKGSFSTLEIQRTEQGDSAMYLCASGLAGSYEQYFGPGTRLTVT.

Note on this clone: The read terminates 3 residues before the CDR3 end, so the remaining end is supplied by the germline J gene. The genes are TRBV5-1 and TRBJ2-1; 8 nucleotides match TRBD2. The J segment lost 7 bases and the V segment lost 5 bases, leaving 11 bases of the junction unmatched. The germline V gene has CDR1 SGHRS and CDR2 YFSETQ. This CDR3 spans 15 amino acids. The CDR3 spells CASSPAAGGENEQFF. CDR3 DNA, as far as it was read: TGCGCCAGCAGTCCGGCGGCCGGGGGGGAAAATGAG.

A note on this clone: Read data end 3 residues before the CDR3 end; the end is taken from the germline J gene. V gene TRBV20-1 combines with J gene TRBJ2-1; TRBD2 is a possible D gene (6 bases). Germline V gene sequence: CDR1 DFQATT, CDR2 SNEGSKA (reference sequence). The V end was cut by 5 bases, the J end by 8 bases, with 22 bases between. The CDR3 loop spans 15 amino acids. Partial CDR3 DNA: TGCAGTGCTTCCCTTGCCTTAGGAGGGGTCGATGAG. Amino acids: CSASLALGGVDE. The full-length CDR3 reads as CSASLALGGVDEQFF.

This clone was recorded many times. The covered CDR3 bases are TGTGCCAGTAGTATTGTCTCAGGACAGGGGGCGCGTAACTATGGC. This encodes CASSIVSGQGARNYG. The CDR3 in full is CASSIVSGQGARNYGYTF. J is TRBJ1-2 and V is TRBV19; 11 bases are shared with TRBD1. The sequenced fragment ends 3 residues before the CDR3 boundary, so the rest is inferred from the germline J gene. After removal of 3 bases from V and 1 base from J, the junction contained 10 bases not matched to a gene. This CDR3 comprises 18 residues. In germline, CDR1 is LNHDA, CDR2 SQIVND (reference sequence).

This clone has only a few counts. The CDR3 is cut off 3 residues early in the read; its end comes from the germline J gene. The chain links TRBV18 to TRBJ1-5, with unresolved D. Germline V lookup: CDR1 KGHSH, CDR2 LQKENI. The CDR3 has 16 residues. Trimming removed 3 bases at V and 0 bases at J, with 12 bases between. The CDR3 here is CASSPPGRYSNQPQHF. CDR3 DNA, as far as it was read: TGTGCCAGCTCACCCCCGGGTAGATATAGCAATCAGCCC.

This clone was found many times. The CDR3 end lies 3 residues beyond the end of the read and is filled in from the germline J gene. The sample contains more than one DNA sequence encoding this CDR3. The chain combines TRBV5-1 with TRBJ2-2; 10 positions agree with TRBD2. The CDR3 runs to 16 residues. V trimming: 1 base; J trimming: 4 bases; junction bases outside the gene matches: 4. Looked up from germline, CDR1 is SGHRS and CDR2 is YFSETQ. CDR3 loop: CASSLSGGASTGELFF. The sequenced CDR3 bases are TGCGCCAGCAGCTTGAGCGGGGGGGCCAGCACCGGGGAG.

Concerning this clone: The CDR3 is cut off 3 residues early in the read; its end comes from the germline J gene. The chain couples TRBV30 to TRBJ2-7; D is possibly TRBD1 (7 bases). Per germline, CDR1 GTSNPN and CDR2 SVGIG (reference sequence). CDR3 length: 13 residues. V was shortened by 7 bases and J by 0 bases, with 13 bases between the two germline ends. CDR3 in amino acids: CALRQGLSYEQYF. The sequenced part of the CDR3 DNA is TGTGCCTTAAGACAGGGACTCTCCTACGAG.

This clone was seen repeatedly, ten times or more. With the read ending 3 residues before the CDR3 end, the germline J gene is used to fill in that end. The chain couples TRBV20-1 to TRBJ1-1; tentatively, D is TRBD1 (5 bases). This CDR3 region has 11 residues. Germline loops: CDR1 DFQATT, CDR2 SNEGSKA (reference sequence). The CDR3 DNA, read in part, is TGCAGTGCTAGAACAGCCGGGGGA. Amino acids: CSARTAGG. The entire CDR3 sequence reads CSARTAGGAFF.

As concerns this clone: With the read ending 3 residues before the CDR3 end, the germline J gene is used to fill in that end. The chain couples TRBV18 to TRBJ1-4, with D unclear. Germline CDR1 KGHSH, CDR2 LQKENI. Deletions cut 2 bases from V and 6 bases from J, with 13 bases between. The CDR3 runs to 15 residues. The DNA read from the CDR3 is TGTGCCAGCTCACCAGTTTCGGGGATTGATGAAAAA. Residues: CASSPVSGIDEK. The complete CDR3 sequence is CASSPVSGIDEKLFF.

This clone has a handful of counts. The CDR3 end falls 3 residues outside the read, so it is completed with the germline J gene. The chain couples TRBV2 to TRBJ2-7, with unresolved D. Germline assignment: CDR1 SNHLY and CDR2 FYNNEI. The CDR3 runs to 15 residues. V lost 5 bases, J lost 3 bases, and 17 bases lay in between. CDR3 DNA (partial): TGTGCCAGCAGTAATTATCTGACCGGGTTCTACGAG. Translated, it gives CASSNYLTGFYE. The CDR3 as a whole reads CASSNYLTGFYEQYF.

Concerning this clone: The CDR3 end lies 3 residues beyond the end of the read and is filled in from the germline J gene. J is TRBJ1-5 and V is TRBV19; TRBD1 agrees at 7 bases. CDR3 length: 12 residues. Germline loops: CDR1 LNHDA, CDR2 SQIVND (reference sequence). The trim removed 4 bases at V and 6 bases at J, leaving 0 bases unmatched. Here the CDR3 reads CASSNRGQPQHF. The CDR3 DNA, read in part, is TGTGCCAGTAGTAACAGGGGTCAGCCC.

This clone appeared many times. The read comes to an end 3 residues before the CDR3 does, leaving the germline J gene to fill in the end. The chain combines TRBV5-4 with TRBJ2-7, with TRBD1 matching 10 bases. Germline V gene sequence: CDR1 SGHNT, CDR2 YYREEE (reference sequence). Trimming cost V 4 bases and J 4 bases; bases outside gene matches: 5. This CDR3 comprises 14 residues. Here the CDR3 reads CASSHRDRGYEQYF. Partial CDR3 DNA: TGTGCCAGCAGCCACCGGGACAGGGGTTACGAG. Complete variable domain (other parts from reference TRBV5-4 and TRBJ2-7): ETGVTQSPTHLIKTRGQQVTLRCSSQSGHNTVSWYQQALGQGPQFIFQYYREEENGRGNFPPRFSGLQFPNYSSELNVNALELDDSALYLCASSHRDRGYEQYFGPGTRLTVT.